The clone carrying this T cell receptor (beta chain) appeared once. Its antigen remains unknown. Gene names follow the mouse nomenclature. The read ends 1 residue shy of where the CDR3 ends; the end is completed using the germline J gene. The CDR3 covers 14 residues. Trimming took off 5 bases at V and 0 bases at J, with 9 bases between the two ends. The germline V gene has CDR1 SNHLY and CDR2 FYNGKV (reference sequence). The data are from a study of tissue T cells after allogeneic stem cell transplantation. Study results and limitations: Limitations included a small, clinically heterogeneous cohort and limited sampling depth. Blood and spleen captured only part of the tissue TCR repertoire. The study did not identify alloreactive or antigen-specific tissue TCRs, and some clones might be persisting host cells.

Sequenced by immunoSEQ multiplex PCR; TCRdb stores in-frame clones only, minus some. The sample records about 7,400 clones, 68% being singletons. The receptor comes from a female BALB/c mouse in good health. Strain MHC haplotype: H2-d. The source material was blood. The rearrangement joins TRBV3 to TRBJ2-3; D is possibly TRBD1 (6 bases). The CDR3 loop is CASSPDSSAETLYF. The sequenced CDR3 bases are TGTGCCAGCAGCCCGGACAGTAGTGCAGAAACGCTGTAT.